What follows are 27 T cell receptor beta chains derived from one specimen sequenced in a study of T cells in Graves' hyperthyroidism and ophthalmopathy. TCR beta CDR3 region amplification was performed from RNA transcripts. Carried out on the TCR CDR3, a first-round RT-PCR used the HTBI primer set. MiXCR, applied by TCRdb to the multiplex PCR reads, yields one record per CDR3 protein. Altogether about 640,000 distinct CDR3 sequences are present, around 20% being singletons, with the ten largest covering 34%. The source material was blood. These receptors all come from a young man with Graves' ophthalmopathy.

The V call is TRBV7-9, the J call TRBJ2-1, with 9 bases that match TRBD2. Germline values: CDR1 SEHNR, CDR2 FQNEAQ (reference sequence). The CDR3 length is 14 residues. The V segment lost 5 bases and the J segment 9 bases; nucleotides outside the gene matches: 8. CDR3 sequence reads: CASSGKAGGPEQFF. The CDR3 DNA reads TGTGCCAGCAGCGGAAAAGCGGGAGGCCCTGAGCAGTTCTTC.

This sequence joins TRBV7-8 and TRBJ1-1; D uncertain. The CDR3 covers 12 residues. Trimming stripped 0 bases from V and 8 bases from J, with 7 bases between. The V gene's germline CDR1 is SGHVS and CDR2 FQNEAQ. As DNA, the CDR3 is TGTGCCAGCAGCTTAGCGCTCAGGGAAGCTTTCTTT. Residues: CASSLALREAFF.

Points on this clonotype: This could be a read error, since a much larger clone is one nucleotide away. As the CDR3 is not closed by the conserved phenylalanine or tryptophan, this likely results from a read error. The V gene is TRBV20-1, the J gene TRBJ2-7; tentative D call: TRBD2 (5 bases). Trimming left V 3 bases short and J 4 bases short, with 10 bases between. The germline gives CDR1 DFQATT, CDR2 SNEGSKA (reference sequence). The CDR3 loop spans 12 amino acids. CDR3 coding DNA: TGCAGTGCTAGCCAGCGGTCATACGAGCAGTACTCC. Translating it yields CSASQRSYEQYS.

Remarks on this clonotype: A clone one base away is much larger, so this may be a read error. This sequence joins TRBV6-1 and TRBJ2-7; D call uncertain. Trimming removed 4 bases at V and 3 bases at J, with 13 bases between. This CDR3 is 14 amino acids long. Germline V lookup: CDR1 MNHNS, CDR2 SASEGT. CDR3 loop: CASSATSLVYEQYF. For the CDR3, the DNA is TGTGCCAGCAGTGCGACCAGTCTAGTCTACGAGCAGTACTTC.

The chain joins TRBV7-2 to TRBJ1-6; TRBD1 might be the D (5 bases). The V gene lost 2 bases and the J gene lost 9 bases, with 11 bases spanning the gap. The CDR3 extends over 14 amino acids. CDR1 and CDR2 (germline): SGHTA, FQGNSA. As DNA, the CDR3 is TGTGCCAGCAGCTTAAGGCCAGGGCCTTCACCCCTCCACTTT. It is translated as CASSLRPGPSPLHF.

The CDR3 DNA is TGTGCCGGCCGACAGGTTGGCGCCGGGGAGCTGTTTTTT. Protein: CAGRQVGAGELFF. This chain connects TRBV12-3 or TRBV12-4 to TRBJ2-2; perhaps TRBD1 as D (6 bases). Trimming shortened V by 11 bases and J by 6 bases, and 16 bases separated the two germline ends. The CDR3 extends over 13 amino acids.

The chain carries TRBV9 and TRBJ2-3; D is perhaps TRBD1 (5 bases). Trimming removed 4 bases at V and 1 base at J, with 16 bases between. This CDR3 has 16 amino acids. Germline V CDR1 and CDR2: SGDLS, YYNGEE. The DNA for the CDR3 is TGTGCCAGCAGCCCCAATCTCAGGGTGGGCACAGATACGCAGTATTTT. It encodes CASSPNLRVGTDTQYF.

Only a few counts were recorded for this clonotype. This chain joins TRBV9 and TRBJ2-5; maybe TRBD2 (6 bases). Germline lookup yields CDR1 SGDLS and CDR2 YYNGEE. The CDR3 covers 15 residues. Trimming removed 0 bases at V and 4 bases at J, with 13 bases between. The CDR3 protein is CASSVATGAGETQYF. The CDR3 nucleotides read TGTGCCAGCAGCGTAGCTACGGGAGCGGGAGAGACCCAGTACTTC.

This clonotype was found a few times. This sequence joins TRBV5-1 and TRBJ2-2; D assignment may be TRBD1 or TRBD2 (5 bases each). Trimming cost V 0 bases and J 1 base, with 13 bases left between them. The CDR3 consists of 17 residues. Germline CDR1 SGHRS, CDR2 YFSETQ. CDR3 sequence reads: CASSLAPGRRNTGELFF. The CDR3 nucleotides are TGCGCCAGCAGCTTGGCCCCGGGACGGAGGAACACCGGGGAGCTGTTTTTT.

This clonotype showed up just a few times. The J gene is TRBJ2-2, the V gene TRBV3-1; D call uncertain. The CDR3 consists of 17 residues. Germline V gene lookup returns CDR1 LGHDT and CDR2 YNNKEL (reference sequence). V shed 0 bases and J shed 1 base, with 12 bases lying between them. The CDR3 here is CASSQERVTMNTGELFF. The CDR3 DNA sequence: TGTGCCAGCAGCCAAGAAAGGGTGACAATGAACACCGGGGAGCTGTTTTTT. Complete variable domain (other parts from reference TRBV3-1 and TRBJ2-2): DTAVSQTPKYLVTQMGNDKSIKCEQNLGHDTMYWYKQDSKKFLKIMFSYNNKELIINETVPNRFSPKSPDKAHLNLHINSLELGDSAVYFCASSQERVTMNTGELFFGEGSRLTVL.

As to this clonotype: This CDR3 is missing its conserved last phenylalanine or tryptophan, likely due to a read error. The genes are TRBV7-2 and TRBJ2-7; D not certain. V was shortened by 1 base and J by 0 bases, with 10 bases between the two germline ends. In germline, CDR1 is SGHTA, CDR2 FQGNSA. The CDR3 runs 15 residues. Here the CDR3 reads CASSLESGGSYEQYL. The CDR3 coding sequence is TGTGCCAGCAGCTTAGAATCAGGTGGCTCCTACGAGCAGTACCTC.

This clonotype was detected ten times or more. The chain joins TRBV10-3 to TRBJ2-1; 16 positions match TRBD2. Germline V gene sequence: CDR1 ENHRY, CDR2 SYGVKD. The CDR3 runs 16 residues. V lost 6 bases, J lost 9 bases, and 8 bases stayed unmatched. CDR3 sequence reads: CAIRSGLAGGPSEQFF. In nucleotides, the CDR3 is TGTGCCATCAGATCGGGACTAGCGGGAGGGCCAAGTGAGCAGTTCTTC.

A few counts support this clonotype. The chain carries TRBV2 and TRBJ2-2; D is uncertain. The CDR3 runs to 13 residues. The V gene's germline CDR1 is SNHLY and CDR2 FYNNEI. V lost 5 bases and J lost 7, with 11 bases in between. CDR3 loop: CASSLKPSGELFF. CDR3 in DNA: TGTGCCAGCAGTTTGAAACCTAGCGGGGAGCTGTTTTTT.

The gene calls are TRBV7-9 and TRBJ2-2; 8 bases match TRBD1. V lost 5 bases and J lost 8; bases outside the gene matches: 13. Per germline, CDR1 SEHNR and CDR2 FQNEAQ (reference sequence). The CDR3 contains 16 residues. Here the CDR3 DNA reads TGTGCCAGCAGCAGCAGGGGGCGCGACCCGCGGGGGGAGCTGTTTTTT. It specifies CASSSRGRDPRGELFF.

Written as DNA, the CDR3 is TGCAGTGCTAGAGATCGCGTACTAGCCCAAGAGACCCAGTACTTC. The encoded protein is CSARDRVLAQETQYF. V is TRBV20-1 and J is TRBJ2-5; D may be TRBD2 (6 bases). Germline V gene lookup returns CDR1 DFQATT and CDR2 SNEGSKA (reference sequence). This CDR3 is built from 15 residues. Trimming took off 0 bases at V and 1 base at J, with 12 bases between the two ends.

This clonotype was found many times. This rearrangement joins TRBV20-1 to TRBJ2-3, with TRBD2 matching 11 bases. V was clipped by 5 bases and J by 1 base; unmatched bases: 2. CDR1 is DFQATT, CDR2 SNEGSKA, per germline (reference sequence). The CDR3 is 14 amino acids. CDR3 sequence: CSAPGLAGTDTQYF. CDR3 nucleotides: TGCAGTGCTCCGGGACTAGCGGGCACAGATACGCAGTATTTT.

This clonotype was seen repeatedly, ten times or more. The chain is built from TRBV6-1 and TRBJ2-7; 10 bases align to TRBD2. The V and J ends lost 5 bases and 4 bases, in that order; junction bases with no gene match: 8. The CDR3 totals 15 residues. CDR1 MNHNS and CDR2 SASEGT come from the germline V gene. CDR3 DNA sequence: TGTGCCAGCAGTTCCATCTCTAGCGGGAGTTACGAGCAGTACTTC. Amino acid sequence: CASSSISSGSYEQYF.

This clonotype was detected a few times. The V and J genes are TRBV11-2 and TRBJ2-7; either TRBD1 or TRBD2 may fit D (5 bases each). V gave up 5 bases and J gave up 7 bases, with 15 bases separating them. CDR3 size: 13 residues. Germline V gives CDR1 SGHAT, CDR2 FQNNGV. Here the CDR3 reads CASSHGTAGEQYF. Written as DNA, the CDR3 is TGTGCCAGCAGCCATGGGACGGCTGGGGAGCAGTACTTC.

In its sample, this clonotype was seen many times. The chain links TRBV28 to TRBJ1-5; D not certain. This CDR3 is built from 14 residues. Germline loops: CDR1 MDHEN, CDR2 SYDVKM. Here the CDR3 reads CAQLQFPSNQPQHF. CDR3 nucleotides: TGTGCACAACTGCAGTTCCCAAGCAATCAGCCCCAGCATTTT.

This clonotype was seen repeatedly, ten times or more. The chain is built from TRBV12-3 or TRBV12-4 and TRBJ2-1, with D tentatively TRBD1 or TRBD2 (5 bases each). The CDR3 spans 15 residues. The V and J ends lost 6 bases and 4 bases respectively, with 16 bases between them. CDR3: CASRILGERYNEQFF. The CDR3 nucleotides read TGTGCCAGCAGAATCCTGGGGGAGAGGTACAATGAGCAGTTCTTC.

This clonotype was seen many times. The chain joins TRBV3-1 to TRBJ1-2; 7 positions match TRBD1. The CDR3 is 15 amino acids. Germline CDR1 reads LGHDT; CDR2 reads YNNKEL (reference sequence). J lost 5 bases, V lost 4 bases, and 10 bases had no gene match. The CDR3 DNA follows: TGTGCCAGCAGCCCCGGACAGGCCACCATTTATGGCTACACCTTC. Translating gives CASSPGQATIYGYTF.

This clonotype came up many times. In DNA form, the CDR3 reads TGTGCCAGCAGCTTAGCGGTAAACAATGAGCAGTTCTTC. This gives the protein CASSLAVNNEQFF. The chain carries TRBV7-2 and TRBJ2-1; D unclear. V dropped 0 bases and J dropped 5 bases, with 5 bases sitting between them. This CDR3 spans 13 amino acids. Germline loops: CDR1 SGHTA, CDR2 FQGNSA.

The table lists this clonotype with a few counts. The chain links TRBV5-8 to TRBJ2-3, with D unresolved. V was cut by 1 base and J by 0 bases, with 6 bases left in between. The germline V gene has CDR1 SGHTS and CDR2 YDEGEE. The length of the CDR3 is 14 residues. The CDR3 is CASSLRISTDTQYF. The CDR3 nucleotides are TGTGCCAGCAGCTTGCGGATAAGCACAGATACGCAGTATTTT.

Note on this clonotype: A much larger clone is a single base away; this may be a read error. This chain links TRBV20-1 with TRBJ2-7, with TRBD2 as a possible D gene (6 bases). The CDR3 contains 13 residues. CDR1 is DFQATT and CDR2 is SNEGSKA in the germline V gene (reference sequence). Trimming removed 7 bases at V and 0 bases at J, with 13 bases between. CDR3: CSVRGRGSYEQYF. Written as DNA, the CDR3 is TGCAGTGTACGCGGGCGGGGCTCCTACGAGCAGTACTTC.

This chain uses TRBV19 with TRBJ1-1, with 10 bases lining up with TRBD1. The CDR3 loop spans 16 amino acids. Germline-derived CDR1 and CDR2 are LNHDA and SQIVND (reference sequence). J gave up 1 base and V 0 bases, and 2 bases lay outside the gene matches. Here the CDR3 reads CASSIDRDRGNTEAFF. CDR3 nucleotides: TGTGCCAGTAGTATAGATCGGGACAGGGGGAACACTGAAGCTTTCTTT.

Many counts were recorded for this clonotype. The chain is built from TRBV27 and TRBJ2-1; D gene uncertain. V dropped 2 bases and J dropped 5 bases, with 7 bases sitting between them. This CDR3 spans 13 amino acids. In germline, CDR1 is MNHEY, CDR2 SMNVEV (reference sequence). The CDR3 DNA reads TGTGCCAGCAGTTTACGACACGACAATGAGCAGTTCTTC. Its translation is CASSLRHDNEQFF.

As DNA, the CDR3 is TGCGCCAGCAGTGAGTCTCGGCTGGACTATGGCTATGAGACCCAGTACTTC. The encoded protein is CASSESRLDYGYETQYF. J is TRBJ2-5 and V is TRBV10-2; perhaps TRBD2 as D (6 bases). Germline V gene data show CDR1 as WSHSY and CDR2 as SAAADI. The CDR3 is 17 amino acids. V dropped 0 bases and J dropped 5 bases, with 19 bases sitting between them.